The T cell receptor beta chain under discussion was sequenced for a study of blood T cell repertoires in COVID-19. Study as a whole: Samples of COVID-19 (acute and convalescent) were obtained from the United States, Italy and Spain. PBMCs, B-cell-depleted T cells, or T cells were the source of the cDNA or gDNA that made up the material.

CDR1 SGHVS and CDR2 FQNEAQ come from the germline V gene. CDR3 size: 15 residues. The ends were cut back, 0 bases at V and 4 bases at J, with 13 bases in the middle. This clone was seen a handful of times. Original processing notes: Amplification of reference gene primers was used by the study to estimate nucleated cell counts. Some clones are missing from TCRdb's copy, which holds only in-frame ones; the method was immunoSEQ multiplex PCR. D and trimming were read from the DNA, whereas the V and J calls and clone size are those reported in that table. The sample has around 220,000 clones; 70% to 90% are singletons.

This TCR came from a woman aged 45-59 years with acute or convalescent COVID-19. The sample taken for sequencing was peripheral blood. The chain uses TRBV7-8 and TRBJ2-7; D perhaps matches TRBD2 (5 bases). This chain's CDR3 is CASSLATGSLYEQYF. The CDR3 DNA reads TGTGCCAGCAGCTTAGCGACGGGAAGCCTTTACGAGCAGTACTTC.